The rows below give T cell receptor beta chains drawn from one sample of a study of cytomegalovirus exposure and HLA in healthy donors. Profiling relied on immunoSEQ multiplex PCR, and the TCRdb table lists in-frame clones only, not all of them. The sample shows about 160,000 clones, 71% of them seen only once. Sequencing used PBMCs. The receptors stem from a young woman in good health and CMV-seronegative. The CDR3 runs from the conserved cysteine through the conserved F or W. Each record gives: clone size, J gene, D gene, V gene, CDR3 DNA, CDR3 protein. The D gene is left open where the match is weak. Rows may omit the clone size; those that give it use once, few, many or a size class.

abundance: -; j_gene: TRBJ1-5; d_gene: -; v_gene: TRBV6-1; CDR3nt: TGTGCCAGCAGTTTACTGGACAGTAATCAGCCCCAGCATTTT; CDR3aa: CASSLLDSNQPQHF
abundance: once; j_gene: TRBJ2-7; d_gene: TRBD1; v_gene: TRBV9; CDR3nt: TGTGCCAGCAGCCGGGACAGCGCCTCCTACGAGCAGTACTTC; CDR3aa: CASSRDSASYEQYF
abundance: -; j_gene: TRBJ2-7; d_gene: TRBD2; v_gene: TRBV7-6; CDR3nt: TGTGCCAGCAGCTTAGCGTCTTGGGCTAGCGGGAGCGGTATCTACGAGCAGTACTTC; CDR3aa: CASSLASWASGSGIYEQYF
abundance: -; j_gene: TRBJ1-5; d_gene: -; v_gene: TRBV29-1; CDR3nt: TGCAGCGTAGAGACAGGTGTAAATCAGCCCCAGCATTTT; CDR3aa: CSVETGVNQPQHF
abundance: once; j_gene: TRBJ2-1; d_gene: TRBD2; v_gene: TRBV28; CDR3nt: TGTGCCAGCAGTCTACTTCTTTCCAGCGGGGGAGGGAATGAGCAGTTCTTC; CDR3aa: CASSLLLSSGGGNEQFF
abundance: -; j_gene: TRBJ2-3; d_gene: TRBD1; v_gene: TRBV29-1; CDR3nt: TGCAGCGCCCTCAAGAGGGACAGCAGCACAGATACGCAGTATTTT; CDR3aa: CSALKRDSSTDTQYF
abundance: few; j_gene: TRBJ1-5; d_gene: -; v_gene: TRBV6-5; CDR3nt: TGTGCCAGCAGTCGTGGGGGAGGTCAGCCCCAGCATTTT; CDR3aa: CASSRGGGQPQHF
abundance: -; j_gene: TRBJ1-3; d_gene: TRBD1; v_gene: TRBV5-1; CDR3nt: TGCGCCAGCAGCCCCGGACGGGACAGGGGGCCCGGAAACACCATATATTTT; CDR3aa: CASSPGRDRGPGNTIYF
abundance: -; j_gene: TRBJ2-7; d_gene: -; v_gene: TRBV19; CDR3nt: TGTGCCAGTAGTATGCTTCGCCTACCCTACGAGCAGTACTTC; CDR3aa: CASSMLRLPYEQYF
abundance: -; j_gene: TRBJ1-3; d_gene: TRBD1; v_gene: TRBV6-5; CDR3nt: TGTGCCAGCAGTCCTACAGGGGGCCGTGGAAACACCATATATTTT; CDR3aa: CASSPTGGRGNTIYF
abundance: -; j_gene: TRBJ1-4; d_gene: -; v_gene: TRBV6-4; CDR3nt: TGTGCCAGCAGTGCTGACAGAGGAGAAAAACTGTTTTTT; CDR3aa: CASSADRGEKLFF
abundance: -; j_gene: TRBJ1-1; d_gene: TRBD1; v_gene: TRBV7-3; CDR3nt: TGTGCCAGCAGCATGACCGGGACAGGGGACACTGAAGCTTTCTTT; CDR3aa: CASSMTGTGDTEAFF
abundance: -; j_gene: TRBJ2-3; d_gene: TRBD2; v_gene: TRBV7-9; CDR3nt: TGTTCCAGCAGCTTAGCGACTAGCGTCAGCACAGATACGCAGTATTTT; CDR3aa: CSSSLATSVSTDTQYF
abundance: -; j_gene: TRBJ2-5; d_gene: -; v_gene: TRBV5-6; CDR3nt: TGTGCCAGCAGCTGGAGTGCGGGACAAGAGACCCAGTACTTC; CDR3aa: CASSWSAGQETQYF
abundance: -; j_gene: TRBJ2-5; d_gene: -; v_gene: TRBV28; CDR3nt: TGTGCCAGCAGTTCCTCGACACAACAAGAGACCCAGTACTTC; CDR3aa: CASSSSTQQETQYF
abundance: -; j_gene: TRBJ2-1; d_gene: TRBD2; v_gene: TRBV7-9; CDR3nt: TGTGCCAGCAGCTCCTCCCCGGGACTAGCTGATTCCTACAATGAGCAGTTCTTC; CDR3aa: CASSSSPGLADSYNEQFF
abundance: few; j_gene: TRBJ1-2; d_gene: -; v_gene: TRBV6-1; CDR3nt: TGTGCCAGCAGGGAGGAGCAAAAGTACGGCTACACCTTC; CDR3aa: CASREEQKYGYTF
abundance: -; j_gene: TRBJ2-1; d_gene: TRBD1; v_gene: TRBV5-1; CDR3nt: TGCGCCAGCAGCTCCACGGGGGACAGGGAATGGGAGCAGTTCTTC; CDR3aa: CASSSTGDREWEQFF
abundance: -; j_gene: TRBJ2-2; d_gene: TRBD1; v_gene: TRBV11-3; CDR3nt: TGTGCCAGCAGCTTAGAAGGCTACAGGGGGGACAAGAACACCGGGGAGCTGTTTTTT; CDR3aa: CASSLEGYRGDKNTGELFF
abundance: -; j_gene: TRBJ2-6; d_gene: TRBD1; v_gene: TRBV5-5; CDR3nt: TGTGCCAGCAGCTTATGGACAGGGCCCAAGTCTGGGGCCAACGTCCTGACTTTC; CDR3aa: CASSLWTGPKSGANVLTF
abundance: -; j_gene: TRBJ2-1; d_gene: TRBD2; v_gene: TRBV7-2; CDR3nt: TGTGCCAGCAGCGCGGGACTAGTGAGCTCCTACAATGAGCAGTTCTTC; CDR3aa: CASSAGLVSSYNEQFF
abundance: -; j_gene: TRBJ2-5; d_gene: -; v_gene: TRBV4-3; CDR3nt: TGCGCCAGCAGCCAATCGGTACGGGATTCGGAGACCCAGTACTTC; CDR3aa: CASSQSVRDSETQYF
abundance: few; j_gene: TRBJ2-7; d_gene: -; v_gene: TRBV6-5; CDR3nt: TGTGCCAGCAGTTCCGAGACTAGTCTCCCTGGCGAGCAGTACTTC; CDR3aa: CASSSETSLPGEQYF
abundance: few; j_gene: TRBJ2-7; d_gene: TRBD1; v_gene: TRBV28; CDR3nt: TGTGCCAGCAGTTCCGGACAGGACTCATACGAGCAGTACTTC; CDR3aa: CASSSGQDSYEQYF
abundance: -; j_gene: TRBJ2-7; d_gene: -; v_gene: TRBV15; CDR3nt: TGTGCCACTAACCTAGGGGGTCTCTCCGAGCAGTACTTC; CDR3aa: CATNLGGLSEQYF
abundance: -; j_gene: TRBJ1-2; d_gene: TRBD1; v_gene: TRBV7-9; CDR3nt: TGTGCCAGCAGCTTAGAAGGACAGGGGAACAACTATGGCTACACCTTC; CDR3aa: CASSLEGQGNNYGYTF
abundance: -; j_gene: TRBJ2-3; d_gene: TRBD2; v_gene: TRBV30; CDR3nt: TGTGCCGGATCAGCGCTAGCGGGAGTGGTGGATACGCAGTATTTT; CDR3aa: CAGSALAGVVDTQYF
abundance: -; j_gene: TRBJ2-3; d_gene: -; v_gene: TRBV7-8; CDR3nt: TGTGCCAGCAGCTTAGGGGACTTACGGAGCACAGATACGCAGTATTTT; CDR3aa: CASSLGDLRSTDTQYF
abundance: -; j_gene: TRBJ2-3; d_gene: -; v_gene: TRBV19; CDR3nt: TGTGCCAGTAGTATAGAGGAGCGGAGCACAGATACGCAGTATTTT; CDR3aa: CASSIEERSTDTQYF
abundance: -; j_gene: TRBJ2-5; d_gene: -; v_gene: TRBV7-3; CDR3nt: TGTGCCAGCAGCTTAAGTTCCCAGAGAGGAGAGACCCAGTACTTC; CDR3aa: CASSLSSQRGETQYF
abundance: -; j_gene: TRBJ2-1; d_gene: -; v_gene: TRBV30; CDR3nt: TGTGCCTGGAGCGCAGAGGATGAGCAGTTCTTC; CDR3aa: CAWSAEDEQFF
abundance: -; j_gene: TRBJ1-1; d_gene: -; v_gene: TRBV29-1; CDR3nt: TGCAGCGTCTGGACAGTGAACACTGAAGCTTTCTTT; CDR3aa: CSVWTVNTEAFF
abundance: once; j_gene: TRBJ2-1; d_gene: TRBD2; v_gene: TRBV4-2; CDR3nt: TGTGCCAGCAGGACACTAGCGGGGGGCTACAATGAGCAGTTCTTC; CDR3aa: CASRTLAGGYNEQFF
abundance: few; j_gene: TRBJ1-6; d_gene: TRBD1; v_gene: TRBV6-5; CDR3nt: TGTGCCAGCAGTACAGGGGGCGAGAATTCACCCCTCCACTTT; CDR3aa: CASSTGGENSPLHF
abundance: few; j_gene: TRBJ2-5; d_gene: -; v_gene: TRBV2; CDR3nt: TGTGCCAGCAGTGGGGCAGGGGAGACCCAGTACTTC; CDR3aa: CASSGAGETQYF
abundance: -; j_gene: TRBJ1-2; d_gene: TRBD1; v_gene: TRBV5-4; CDR3nt: TGTGCCAGCAGCACAGGACAGGGGACCTATGGCTACACCTTC; CDR3aa: CASSTGQGTYGYTF
abundance: -; j_gene: TRBJ2-2; d_gene: TRBD1; v_gene: TRBV6-5; CDR3nt: TGTGCCAGCACGCCGGGACAGATCACCGGGGAGCTGTTTTTT; CDR3aa: CASTPGQITGELFF
abundance: -; j_gene: TRBJ2-3; d_gene: -; v_gene: TRBV10-1; CDR3nt: TGCGCCAGCAGTGAGCCGGGCGTGCAGGGCCCAGATACGCAGTATTTT; CDR3aa: CASSEPGVQGPDTQYF
abundance: few; j_gene: TRBJ2-3; d_gene: -; v_gene: TRBV4-1; CDR3nt: TGCGCCAGCAGCCAAGATCACGATGGGGGGAGCACAGATACGCAGTATTTT; CDR3aa: CASSQDHDGGSTDTQYF
abundance: -; j_gene: TRBJ2-3; d_gene: TRBD1; v_gene: TRBV18; CDR3nt: TGTGCCAGCTCAGGGACAGGGGAGACGCAGTATTTT; CDR3aa: CASSGTGETQYF
abundance: -; j_gene: TRBJ2-5; d_gene: -; v_gene: TRBV28; CDR3nt: TGTGCCAGCAGTAGTAGGAGAGGGACCCAGTACTTC; CDR3aa: CASSSRRGTQYF
abundance: -; j_gene: TRBJ2-7; d_gene: TRBD1; v_gene: TRBV6-6; CDR3nt: TGTGCCAGCAGTTTCGACAGGGAAGCGCCTCACGAGCAGTACTTC; CDR3aa: CASSFDREAPHEQYF
abundance: -; j_gene: TRBJ1-1; d_gene: -; v_gene: TRBV7-9; CDR3nt: TGTGCCAGCAGCTTAATCGGCGGGGGAGACACTGAAGCTTTCTTT; CDR3aa: CASSLIGGGDTEAFF
abundance: -; j_gene: TRBJ2-3; d_gene: TRBD2; v_gene: TRBV2; CDR3nt: TGTGCCAGCGCAAGGACTAGCGGGAACACAGATACGCAGTATTTT; CDR3aa: CASARTSGNTDTQYF
abundance: few; j_gene: TRBJ2-1; d_gene: TRBD2; v_gene: TRBV4-3; CDR3nt: TGCGCCAGCAGCCAAGAGATTGGGGGGGACTTCCACAATGAGCAGTTCTTC; CDR3aa: CASSQEIGGDFHNEQFF
abundance: -; j_gene: TRBJ1-2; d_gene: TRBD1; v_gene: TRBV7-9; CDR3nt: TGTGCCAGCAGGCGGCCGGGACAGGGTTCTAACGGCTACACCTTC; CDR3aa: CASRRPGQGSNGYTF
abundance: -; j_gene: TRBJ2-1; d_gene: TRBD2; v_gene: TRBV5-4; CDR3nt: TGTGCCAGCAGCTTGGAGGGCGGGGGTTCCTACAATGAGCAGTTCTTC; CDR3aa: CASSLEGGGSYNEQFF
abundance: -; j_gene: TRBJ2-6; d_gene: TRBD1; v_gene: TRBV4-3; CDR3nt: TGCGCCAGCAGCCAAGATGGGACAGGGGTGGCTGGGGCCAACGTCCTGACTTTC; CDR3aa: CASSQDGTGVAGANVLTF
abundance: -; j_gene: TRBJ2-1; d_gene: TRBD2; v_gene: TRBV27; CDR3nt: TGTGCCAGCAGTTTGACTAGCGAAAATGAGCAGTTCTTC; CDR3aa: CASSLTSENEQFF
abundance: -; j_gene: TRBJ1-5; d_gene: -; v_gene: TRBV6-1; CDR3nt: TGTGCCAGCAGTGATGTGTCAGGTGCTGGACCCCAGCATTTT; CDR3aa: CASSDVSGAGPQHF